This T cell receptor (beta chain) was captured in a study of blood T cell repertoires in COVID-19. Here immunoSEQ multiplex PCR was the method, and the copy in TCRdb shows in-frame clones only, minus some. The sample has fewer than 200,000 clones; around 83% are singletons. V lost 3 bases to trimming and J lost 6 bases, with 12 bases between them. Per the germline V gene, CDR1 is MDHEN and CDR2 is SYDVKM. The CDR3 runs 14 residues. The participants were between about 18 and 89 years old and came from roughly 24 US areas. The receptor was isolated from a woman aged 45 to 65 in a cohort exposed to, infected with or recovered from COVID-19 (not recorded which). The chain carries TRBV28 and TRBJ1-5, with D maybe TRBD1 (6 bases). The sample consisted of PBMCs or T cells enriched from blood (not recorded which). CDR3 protein: CASSLSGVGQPQHF. In nucleotides, the CDR3 is TGTGCCAGCAGTTTGTCAGGGGTCGGTCAGCCCCAGCATTTT.